The source of this T cell receptor (beta chain) is a study of blood T cell repertoires in COVID-19. About the research overall: The United States, Italy and Spain were the sources of the acute and convalescent COVID-19 samples. The cDNA or gDNA used as material had been derived from T cells, B-cell-depleted T cells, or PBMCs.

V gave up 6 bases and J gave up 4 bases; unmatched junction bases: 7. Germline V gene data show CDR1 as SQVTM and CDR2 as ANQGSEA. There are 13 residues in the CDR3. In the source study's methods: The assay estimated nucleated cells by amplifying reference gene primers. Libraries were prepared by immunoSEQ multiplex PCR; TCRdb keeps only in-frame clonotypes and omits some of them. V and J calls and clone size follow that table, whereas D and trimming were derived from the DNA. The data show roughly 62,000 clones, around 90% seen once. The source of this sequence is a human donor with acute or convalescent COVID-19. The donor label of this sample is uncertain. The sequenced sample was peripheral blood. This chain uses TRBV29-1 with TRBJ1-2, with 8 bases fitting TRBD1. Written as DNA, the CDR3 is TGCAGCGTGACGGACAGGGTAACCTATGGCTACACCTTC. Its translation is CSVTDRVTYGYTF.